This passage covers 27 T cell receptor beta chains from one sample sequenced in a study of T-cell memory formation after mild COVID-19. TCRdb itself ran the 5' RACE reads through MiXCR, one entry per CDR3 protein. The repertoire holds a few hundred thousand distinct CDR3 sequences, about 20% seen once, with approximately 8% in the top ten. The specimen sequenced was PBMCs or a T cell subset sorted from them (not recorded which). The receptors were gathered from an adult woman who had mild COVID-19 (a few samples of this study predate the infection). Cell type and time point are not known.

The rearrangement links TRBV20-1 to TRBJ1-5; 7 bases line up with TRBD1. The V gene end was trimmed by 0 bases and the J gene end by 5 bases; junction bases not matched to a gene: 7. Germline assignment: CDR1 DFQATT and CDR2 SNEGSKA (reference sequence). CDR3 length: 15 amino acids. DNA of the CDR3: TGCAGTGCTAGAGAGGAGACAGGGTACGATCAGCCCCAGCATTTT. Translating gives CSAREETGYDQPQHF.

The table lists this clonotype with a few counts. The chain links TRBV6-2 or TRBV6-3 to TRBJ2-7, with unresolved D. This CDR3 region has 15 residues. Trimming pared 1 base from V and 3 bases from J, leaving 13 bases between. Germline CDR1 MNHEY, CDR2 SVGEGT. This CDR3 is CASSYFDPRSYEQYF. The CDR3 DNA reads as TGTGCCAGCAGTTACTTTGACCCGAGGAGCTACGAGCAGTACTTC.

This clonotype was detected only a few times. CDR3 sequence: CASSFRVASLAGEVQFF. DNA of the CDR3: TGTGCCAGCAGTTTCCGGGTGGCCTCACTAGCGGGAGAGGTGCAGTTCTTC. The chain couples TRBV6-2 or TRBV6-3 to TRBJ2-1, with 11 bases that match TRBD2. The germline V gene encodes CDR1 MNHEY and CDR2 SVGEGT. Trimming at V came to 4 bases and at J to 12 bases, leaving 17 bases not matched to a gene. CDR3 length: 17 residues.

This clonotype was seen more than once but under ten times. The genes are TRBV2 and TRBJ1-5; no clear D gene. V dropped 7 bases and J dropped 0 bases, with 13 bases sitting between them. This CDR3 contains 15 residues. Germline V CDR1 and CDR2: SNHLY, FYNNEI. The CDR3 DNA reads TGTGCCAGCAAATGGACTCTCGATAGCAATCAGCCCCAGCATTTT. The encoded protein is CASKWTLDSNQPQHF.

This chain connects TRBV20-1 to TRBJ2-5; TRBD1 aligns across 8 bases. In germline, CDR1 is DFQATT, CDR2 SNEGSKA (reference sequence). The trim removed 0 bases at V and 5 bases at J, leaving 5 bases unmatched. The CDR3 is 14 amino acids. CDR3 DNA sequence: TGCAGTGCTAGAGATTCAGGGGGCATGGAGACCCAGTACTTC. It specifies CSARDSGGMETQYF.

This clonotype was recorded a few times. This chain links TRBV7-9 with TRBJ1-4; the D gene is possibly TRBD1 (5 bases). In germline, CDR1 is SEHNR, CDR2 FQNEAQ (reference sequence). Trimming took off 3 bases at V and 7 bases at J, with 15 bases between the two ends. The CDR3 consists of 15 residues. CDR3 DNA sequence: TGTGCCAGCAGCTTGTACCGGGACCGAGCTGAAAAACTGTTTTTT. It is translated as CASSLYRDRAEKLFF. Using reference TRBV7-9 and TRBJ1-4 for the parts outside the CDR3, the full variable domain is DTGVSQNPRHKITKRGQNVTFRCDPISEHNRLYWYRQTLGQGPEFLTYFQNEAQLEKSRLLSDRFSAERPKGSFSTLEIQRTEQGDSAMYLCASSLYRDRAEKLFFGSGTQLSVL.

This clonotype was seen a single time. The gene calls are TRBV7-9 and TRBJ1-6; 11 bases are shared with TRBD1. This CDR3 spans 14 amino acids. Unmatched junction bases numbered 4, after V lost 6 bases and J lost 9 bases. Germline assignment: CDR1 SEHNR and CDR2 FQNEAQ (reference sequence). The CDR3 loop is CASRSGTGGSPLHF. The DNA for the CDR3 is TGTGCCAGCAGGTCCGGGACAGGGGGTTCACCCCTCCACTTT.

The chain links TRBV2 to TRBJ1-2, with D unresolved. V was clipped by 2 bases and J by 8 bases, with 9 bases between them. The CDR3 totals 12 residues. Per the germline V gene, CDR1 is SNHLY and CDR2 is FYNNEI. In DNA, the CDR3 is TGTGCCAGCAGTGAATCTAGGTGGGGCTACACCTTC. As protein: CASSESRWGYTF.

This sequence joins TRBV12-3 or TRBV12-4 and TRBJ1-2, with 9 nucleotides matching TRBD1. J lost 8 bases, V lost 6 bases, and 13 bases had no gene match. CDR3 length equals 15 residues. The CDR3 is CASSDPGTGNKGYTF. In nucleotides, the CDR3 is TGTGCCAGCAGCGATCCCGGGACAGGGAACAAGGGCTACACCTTC.

V gene TRBV11-3 combines with J gene TRBJ2-7; D remains unclear. This CDR3 contains 14 residues. V was trimmed by 6 bases and J by 2 bases, leaving 14 bases between them. Germline-derived CDR1 and CDR2 are SGHNT and YENEEA. CDR3 sequence: CASSFDPQTYEQYF. The CDR3 DNA reads TGTGCCAGCAGTTTCGACCCACAGACCTACGAGCAGTACTTC.

In this sample, this clonotype turned up a few times. The chain combines TRBV5-5 with TRBJ1-1; possible D gene TRBD1, 5 bases. Germline V gene lookup returns CDR1 SGHKS and CDR2 YYEKEE (reference sequence). The CDR3 is 15 amino acids. V was pared by 1 base and J by 6 bases, with 16 bases between. CDR3 in DNA: TGTGCCAGCAGCTTGCTTCCAACTCGGGACCCTGAAGCTTTCTTT. Protein sequence: CASSLLPTRDPEAFF.

V is TRBV19 and J is TRBJ2-7, with 10 bases fitting TRBD1. CDR1 is LNHDA, CDR2 SQIVND, per germline (reference sequence). The V and J ends lost 1 base and 3 bases, in that order; junction bases with no gene match: 3. CDR3 size: 15 residues. The DNA of the CDR3 is TGTGCCAGTAGTATAGGGGGACAGGGGATCTACGAGCAGTACTTC. It translates to CASSIGGQGIYEQYF.

This clonotype has just a few counts. The DNA of the CDR3 is TGTGCCAGCAGTGAGGGGGGACTTGGGACTCAGGCCCTCCACTTT. Translating gives CASSEGGLGTQALHF. The V call is TRBV12-3 or TRBV12-4, the J call TRBJ1-6, with D possibly being TRBD1 (6 bases). V was cut by 5 bases and J by 14 bases, with 22 bases left in between. The CDR3 totals 15 residues.

The gene calls are TRBV20-1 and TRBJ2-1; perhaps TRBD1 as D (5 bases). Deletions cut 0 bases from V and 0 bases from J, with 18 bases between. The germline gives CDR1 DFQATT, CDR2 SNEGSKA (reference sequence). The CDR3 totals 18 residues. The CDR3: CSARDYRGDQGSYNEQFF. DNA for the CDR3: TGCAGTGCTAGAGATTATCGTGGCGACCAGGGCTCCTACAATGAGCAGTTCTTC.

CDR3 region: CASSLHHEQFF. In DNA, the CDR3 is TGTGCCAGCAGCCTACACCATGAGCAGTTCTTC. The V call is TRBV7-9, the J call TRBJ2-1; D remains unclear. There are 11 residues in the CDR3. Germline lookup yields CDR1 SEHNR and CDR2 FQNEAQ (reference sequence). Between the trimmed V and J ends, which lost 5 bases and 8 bases, there was a span of 7 bases.

This chain links TRBV11-2 with TRBJ1-4; D is perhaps TRBD1 (6 bases). Trimming left V 4 bases short and J 10 bases short, with 19 bases between. CDR3 size: 15 residues. Germline CDR1 and CDR2: SGHAT and FQNNGV. DNA of the CDR3: TGTGCCAGCAGCTCCGAACCGCGGGGGCGGGGAAAACTGTTTTTT. Translated: CASSSEPRGRGKLFF.

The chain combines TRBV30 with TRBJ1-1, with TRBD1 matching over 7 bases. Per germline, CDR1 GTSNPN and CDR2 SVGIG (reference sequence). The J segment lost 2 bases and the V segment lost 2 bases, leaving 8 bases of the junction unmatched. The CDR3 runs to 15 residues. The CDR3 sequence: CAWSQGDIGNTEAFF. The CDR3 region has the DNA TGTGCCTGGAGTCAGGGGGATATCGGTAACACTGAAGCTTTCTTT.

This clonotype occurred a few times. The chain links TRBV5-1 to TRBJ1-4; 9 bases match TRBD1. The V segment lost 3 bases and the J segment 7 bases; nucleotides outside the gene matches: 10. The CDR3 sequence is 16 residues long. Germline V gene lookup returns CDR1 SGHRS and CDR2 YFSETQ. As DNA, the CDR3 is TGCGCCAGCAGCTCGAGACGTCCGGGACAGGGTGAAAAACTGTTTTTT. As protein: CASSSRRPGQGEKLFF. The entire variable domain, with the rest obtained from reference TRBV5-1 and TRBJ1-4, is as follows: KAGVTQTPRYLIKTRGQQVTLSCSPISGHRSVSWYQQTPGQGLQFLFEYFSETQRNKGNFPGRFSGRQFSNSRSEMNVSTLELGDSALYLCASSSRRPGQGEKLFFGSGTQLSVL.

This clonotype was counted only a few times. This rearrangement joins TRBV4-1 to TRBJ1-5, with D maybe TRBD1 (5 bases). Trimming shortened V by 2 bases and J by 5 bases, and 13 bases separated the two germline ends. CDR1 and CDR2 (germline): MGHRA, YSYEKL. There are 15 residues in the CDR3. The CDR3 DNA reads as TGCGCCAGCAGCCAACAGGGTTTCGGCTATCAGCCCCAGCATTTT. Translation: CASSQQGFGYQPQHF.

The CDR3: CASSTRLGGLSTDTQYF. In nucleotides, the CDR3 is TGTGCCAGCAGCACACGGCTTGGGGGACTAAGCACAGATACGCAGTATTTT. The V gene is TRBV7-9, the J gene TRBJ2-3; 7 bases are a match to TRBD2. V was pared by 5 bases and J by 0 bases, with 11 bases of the junction left unmatched. The CDR3 spans 17 residues. Germline CDR1 reads SEHNR; CDR2 reads FQNEAQ (reference sequence).

In its sample, this clonotype was seen a few times. V and J are TRBV24-1 and TRBJ2-5; D tentatively fits TRBD1 or TRBD2 (5 bases each). V was trimmed by 4 bases and J by 1 base, leaving 9 bases between them. There are 14 residues in the CDR3. CDR1 and CDR2 (germline): KGHDR, SFDVKD. Here the CDR3 DNA reads TGTGCCACCAGTGAATCCGGGGCCCAAGAGACCCAGTACTTC. Translated, it gives CATSESGAQETQYF.

The chain carries TRBV12-3 or TRBV12-4 and TRBJ2-1; 9 bases map to TRBD2. CDR3 size: 16 residues. V trimming: 1 base; J trimming: 7 bases; junction bases outside the gene matches: 8. The CDR3: CASSLVYGREGNEQFF. Here the CDR3 DNA reads TGTGCCAGCAGTTTAGTTTACGGGCGGGAGGGAAATGAGCAGTTCTTC.

This chain connects TRBV4-2 to TRBJ2-7; D is perhaps TRBD2 (7 bases). Germline assignment: CDR1 LGHNA and CDR2 YNFKEQ. The CDR3 runs to 16 residues. Trimming removed 5 bases from V and 4 bases from J, with 21 bases in between. CDR3 coding DNA: TGTGCCAGCAGCTCCAACCAAGGGAGGGGGAGATACGAGCAGTACTTC. Protein: CASSSNQGRGRYEQYF.

The rearrangement links TRBV5-5 to TRBJ1-2; D is possibly TRBD1 (5 bases). V was cut by 2 bases and J by 4 bases, with 12 bases left in between. Germline V gene lookup returns CDR1 SGHKS and CDR2 YYEKEE (reference sequence). This CDR3 comprises 14 residues. CDR3 loop: CASSFRDLGYGYTF. CDR3 nucleotide sequence: TGTGCCAGCAGCTTTAGGGACTTAGGCTATGGCTACACCTTC.

This clonotype was counted ten times or more. V is TRBV7-6 and J is TRBJ2-5; the D call may be TRBD1 or TRBD2 (5 bases each). The ends were cut back, 4 bases at V and 5 bases at J, with 8 bases in the middle. The CDR3 is 12 residues long. Looked up from germline, CDR1 is SGHVS and CDR2 is FNYEAQ. The CDR3 coding sequence is TGTGCCAGCAGCTCCAGGGAGGAGACCCAGTACTTC. Protein: CASSSREETQYF.

The chain has TRBV9 and TRBJ2-1, with 9 positions matching TRBD2. Germline CDR1 is SGDLS and CDR2 is YYNGEE. The CDR3 has 16 residues. V trimming: 3 bases; J trimming: 7 bases; junction bases outside the gene matches: 11. The CDR3 spells CASSGGSGSRWNEQFF. CDR3 in DNA: TGTGCCAGCAGCGGTGGTAGCGGGAGTCGTTGGAATGAGCAGTTCTTC.

The chain links TRBV7-9 to TRBJ2-3, with 10 bases identical to TRBD2. The V segment lost 8 bases and the J segment 3 bases; nucleotides outside the gene matches: 5. This CDR3 has 14 residues. Germline CDR1 is SEHNR and CDR2 is FQNEAQ (reference sequence). The CDR3 DNA is TGTGCCAGCCACGGTAGCGGGAGGACAGATACGCAGTATTTT. It is translated as CASHGSGRTDTQYF. The entire variable domain, with the rest obtained from reference TRBV7-9 and TRBJ2-3, is as follows: DTGVSQNPRHKITKRGQNVTFRCDPISEHNRLYWYRQTLGQGPEFLTYFQNEAQLEKSRLLSDRFSAERPKGSFSTLEIQRTEQGDSAMYLCASHGSGRTDTQYFGPGTRLTVL.